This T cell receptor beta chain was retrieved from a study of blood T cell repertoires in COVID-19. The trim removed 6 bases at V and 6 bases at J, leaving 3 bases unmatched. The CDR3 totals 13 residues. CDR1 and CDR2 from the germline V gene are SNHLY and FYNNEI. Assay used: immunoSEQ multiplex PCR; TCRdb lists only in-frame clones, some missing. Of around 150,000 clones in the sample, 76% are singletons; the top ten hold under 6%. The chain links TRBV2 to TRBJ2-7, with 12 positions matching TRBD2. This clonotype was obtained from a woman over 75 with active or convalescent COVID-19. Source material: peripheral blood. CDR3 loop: CASRLAGGPEQYF. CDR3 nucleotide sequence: TGTGCCAGCAGACTAGCGGGGGGCCCCGAGCAGTACTTC.